Listed below are T cell receptor beta chains from one sample, sequenced in a study of technical replicates of blood from a few donors. TCRdb's copy holds only in-frame clones and misses some; the assay was immunoSEQ multiplex PCR. The sample comprises about 62,000 clones, approximately 89% of which are singletons, and around 5.3% rests with the top ten. The source material was PBMCs. The origin of the receptors is a human donor in good health. Some clones in this sample may be carry-over from other donors' samples. CDR3s include the opening cysteine and the closing phenylalanine or tryptophan. D genes are given only for firm matches. Clone sizes are given selectively: once, few, many, or a class where the clone is expanded.

v_gene	j_gene	abundance	d_gene	len	CDR3aa	CDR3nt
TRBV11-3	TRBJ1-1	.	TRBD1	15	CASSYTTGGGTEAFF	TGTGCCAGCAGCTACACTACAGGGGGAGGAACTGAAGCTTTCTTT
TRBV7-9	TRBJ2-7	.	TRBD1	15	CASSPTGTGGVEQYF	TGTGCCAGCAGCCCAACTGGGACAGGGGGCGTCGAGCAGTACTTC
TRBV19	TRBJ2-7	.	.	13	CASSIGPNYEQYF	TGTGCCAGTAGTATTGGGCCCAACTACGAGCAGTACTTC
TRBV7-3	TRBJ2-3	.	.	13	CASSLGAADTQYF	TGTGCCAGCAGCCTTGGAGCGGCAGATACGCAGTATTTT
TRBV2	TRBJ1-1	few	.	12	CASNGQNTEAFF	TGTGCCAGCAACGGACAGAACACTGAAGCTTTCTTT
TRBV6-5	TRBJ2-2	once	TRBD1	15	CASSPTGGEGGELFF	TGTGCCAGCAGCCCGACAGGGGGCGAGGGCGGGGAGCTGTTTTTT
TRBV25-1	TRBJ2-7	.	.	16	CASSEFASEGGHEQYF	TGTGCCAGCAGTGAATTCGCGAGCGAGGGAGGCCACGAGCAGTACTTC
TRBV6-6	TRBJ2-2	.	.	16	CATTPNNRVATGELFF	TGTGCCACTACGCCTAACAATAGAGTAGCAACCGGGGAGCTGTTTTTT
TRBV7-9	TRBJ2-3	once	TRBD1	14	CASAGQGFTDTQYF	TGTGCCAGCGCCGGACAGGGTTTCACAGATACGCAGTATTTT
TRBV7-6	TRBJ1-2	.	.	15	CASRQGLWAGDGYTF	TGTGCCAGCAGACAAGGGCTCTGGGCGGGGGATGGCTACACCTTC
TRBV19	TRBJ1-1	once	.	15	CASSRALTVNTEAFF	TGTGCCAGTAGTAGGGCATTGACAGTGAACACTGAAGCTTTCTTT
TRBV27	TRBJ2-3	.	TRBD1	15	CASSLGGQTRDTQYF	TGTGCCAGCAGTTTAGGGGGACAGACTCGAGATACGCAGTATTTT
TRBV7-8	TRBJ2-2	.	.	15	CASSLALGGTGELFF	TGTGCCAGCAGCTTAGCGCTTGGGGGGACCGGGGAGCTGTTTTTT
TRBV13	TRBJ2-5	once	TRBD1	14	CASSQRTGWETQYF	TGTGCCAGCAGCCAGAGGACAGGGTGGGAGACCCAGTACTTC
TRBV7-9	TRBJ1-2	.	.	16	CASSTLPGQINYGYTF	TGTGCCAGCAGCACGCTCCCGGGTCAGATTAACTATGGCTACACCTTC
TRBV7-2	TRBJ2-3	.	TRBD2	16	CASSSPSLARTDTQYF	TGTGCCAGCAGCTCCCCCTCACTAGCGCGCACAGATACGCAGTATTTT
TRBV30	TRBJ2-7	.	.	14	CAWKRLLSSGEQYF	TGTGCCTGGAAACGTCTTTTGAGTTCGGGGGAGCAGTACTTC
TRBV19	TRBJ1-5	.	.	16	CASTIVGGGSNQPQHF	TGTGCCAGTACCATCGTGGGAGGGGGTAGCAATCAGCCCCAGCATTTT
TRBV11-3	TRBJ1-1	.	TRBD1	16	CASSPGDRGGWTEAFF	TGTGCCAGCAGCCCCGGGGACAGGGGTGGTTGGACTGAAGCTTTCTTT